Listed here are 4 T cell receptor beta chains from one sample, sequenced in a study of shared clonotypes between healthy human individuals. Positively selected for CCR7, the CD45RO-negative cells used as naive CD8 cells excluded terminally differentiated effector memory CD45RA+ cells. Some clones are missing from TCRdb's copy, which holds only in-frame ones; the method was immunoSEQ multiplex PCR. In the table there are about 1,800,000 clones, approximately 95% of which are singletons. The sequenced sample was naive CD8+ T cells sorted from blood. The receptors were sampled from a man aged 18 to 30 in good health.

The V gene is TRBV19, the J gene TRBJ1-1, with unresolved D. Per germline, CDR1 LNHDA and CDR2 SQIVND (reference sequence). This CDR3 has 15 residues. V was cut by 2 bases and J by 0 bases, with 10 bases left in between. CDR3 protein: CASSITSYLNTEAFF. CDR3 coding DNA: TGTGCCAGTAGTATAACCTCATACCTGAACACTGAAGCTTTCTTT.

To note about this clone: This specimen includes other DNA sequences encoding the same CDR3. The rearrangement joins TRBV7-9 to TRBJ1-4; 7 bases are a match to TRBD1. Germline CDR1 and CDR2: SEHNR and FQNEAQ (reference sequence). This CDR3 region has 14 residues. V lost 5 bases to trimming and J lost 3 bases; unmatched junction nucleotides: 3. The CDR3 sequence: CASSPDRANEKLFF. CDR3 DNA sequence: TGTGCCAGCAGCCCCGACAGGGCTAATGAAAAACTGTTTTTT.

The chain carries TRBV27 and TRBJ2-2; 10 bases are shared with TRBD2. Germline values: CDR1 MNHEY, CDR2 SMNVEV (reference sequence). CDR3 length equals 18 residues. With V trimmed by 4 bases and J by 0 bases, 8 bases remained unmatched. The CDR3 loop reads CASSSSGTSAANTGELFF. The CDR3 DNA follows: TGTGCCAGCAGTTCCTCCGGGACTAGCGCTGCGAACACCGGGGAGCTGTTTTTT.

The chain couples TRBV4-2 to TRBJ2-1; 13 bases agree with TRBD2. Trimming cost V 10 bases and J 8 bases; bases outside gene matches: 14. Germline V gives CDR1 LGHNA, CDR2 YNFKEQ. The CDR3 totals 16 residues. CDR3 sequence (DNA): TGTGCCACTTGGGGCTCGACTAGCGGGGGGCCATATGAGCAGTTCTTC. Protein: CATWGSTSGGPYEQFF.